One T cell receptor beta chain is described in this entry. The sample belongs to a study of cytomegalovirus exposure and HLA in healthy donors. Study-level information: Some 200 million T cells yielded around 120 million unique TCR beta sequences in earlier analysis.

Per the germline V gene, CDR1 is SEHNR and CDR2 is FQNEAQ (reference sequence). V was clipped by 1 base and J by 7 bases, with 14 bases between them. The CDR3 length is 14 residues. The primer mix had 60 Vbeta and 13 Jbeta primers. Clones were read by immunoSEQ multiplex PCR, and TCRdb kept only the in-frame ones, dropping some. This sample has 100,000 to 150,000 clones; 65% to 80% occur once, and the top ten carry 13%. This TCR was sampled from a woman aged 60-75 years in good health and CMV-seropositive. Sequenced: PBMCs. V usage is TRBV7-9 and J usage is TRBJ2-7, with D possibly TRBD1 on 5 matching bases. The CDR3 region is CASSLGSAKGEQYF. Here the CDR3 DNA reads TGTGCCAGCAGCTTAGGGTCAGCCAAGGGGGAGCAGTACTTC.